The 16 T cell receptor beta chains below were found in one sample sequenced in a study of OX40 agonist ivuxolimab in advanced cancers. Method: immunoSEQ multiplex PCR; TCRdb's copy keeps in-frame clones and lacks some. The sample includes 20,000 to 25,000 clones, roughly 78% of them seen just once. Sequenced material: CD4+ or CD8+ T cells sorted from blood, taken in a trial of the OX40 agonist ivuxolimab. The source is an adult with an advanced solid tumor such as melanoma, head and neck, liver or kidney cancer.

The chain recombines TRBV2 with TRBJ1-3; 9 bases are shared with TRBD1. Germline V lookup: CDR1 SNHLY, CDR2 FYNNEI. The CDR3 is made up of 15 amino acids. V lost 4 bases to trimming and J lost 2 bases; unmatched junction nucleotides: 3. The CDR3 nucleotides read TGTGCCAGCAGTGGAAGGACAGGGGCTGGAAACACCATATATTTT. It specifies CASSGRTGAGNTIYF.

The chain links TRBV7-9 to TRBJ2-2, with D tentatively TRBD1 (5 bases). V was pared by 5 bases and J by 4 bases, with 20 bases between. This CDR3 comprises 17 residues. Germline values: CDR1 SEHNR, CDR2 FQNEAQ (reference sequence). The CDR3 coding sequence is TGTGCCAGCAGCCTAGGATTCAGGGTAAACGGCACCGGGGAGCTGTTTTTT. It translates to CASSLGFRVNGTGELFF.

J is TRBJ2-7 and V is TRBV6-1; either TRBD1 or TRBD2 may supply D (5 bases each). The CDR3 runs to 15 residues. Germline lookup yields CDR1 MNHNS and CDR2 SASEGT. The ends were cut back, 8 bases at V and 5 bases at J, with 22 bases in the middle. The CDR3 DNA sequence: TGTGCCAGCCGCCCGCCGGGACGTACTTCTAACGAGCAGTACTTC. Translating gives CASRPPGRTSNEQYF.

V is TRBV6-4 and J is TRBJ2-3; 9 nucleotides line up with TRBD2. The germline CDR1 and CDR2 sequences are MRHNA and SNTAGT. Losses at the gene ends were 3 bases for V and 4 bases for J; bases not matched to a gene: 11. The CDR3 length is 17 residues. The CDR3 spells CASSEHSGGGGADTQYF. The CDR3 region has the DNA TGTGCCAGCAGTGAACATAGCGGGGGAGGCGGGGCAGATACGCAGTATTTT.

The rearrangement uses TRBV7-9 and TRBJ2-3, with 12 bases lining up with TRBD2. Germline V gene sequence: CDR1 SEHNR, CDR2 FQNEAQ (reference sequence). V shed 3 bases, J shed 0 bases, and the junction held 10 bases outside the gene matches. The CDR3 totals 19 residues. The CDR3 sequence: CASSFQTSGGPTSTDTQYF. As DNA, the CDR3 is TGTGCCAGCAGCTTCCAGACTAGCGGGGGACCGACTAGCACAGATACGCAGTATTTT.

This sequence joins TRBV29-1 and TRBJ2-5, with unresolved D. Germline V gene sequence: CDR1 SQVTM, CDR2 ANQGSEA. The V end lost 7 bases, the J end lost 3 bases, and 6 bases lay between the germline ends. There are 10 residues in the CDR3. The CDR3 is CSGYEETQYF. The CDR3 nucleotides read TGCAGCGGGTACGAAGAGACCCAGTACTTC.

CDR3 DNA: TGCGCCAGTACCCCGACAGGGAATGACGCTGAAGCTTTCTTT. Translated: CASTPTGNDAEAFF. V is TRBV5-1 and J is TRBJ1-1; 7 bases match TRBD1. The germline V gene encodes CDR1 SGHRS and CDR2 YFSETQ. The CDR3 is 14 amino acids. V gave up 8 bases and J gave up 6 bases; unmatched junction bases: 13. Full variable domain (missing parts from reference TRBV5-1 and TRBJ1-1): KAGVTQTPRYLIKTRGQQVTLSCSPISGHRSVSWYQQTPGQGLQFLFEYFSETQRNKGNFPGRFSGRQFSNSRSEMNVSTLELGDSALYLCASTPTGNDAEAFFGQGTRLTVV.

The chain combines TRBV27 with TRBJ2-7; D not certain. Looked up from germline, CDR1 is MNHEY and CDR2 is SMNVEV (reference sequence). The V gene lost 5 bases and the J gene lost 5 bases, with 13 bases spanning the gap. The CDR3 totals 13 residues. CDR3: CASSPPNRHEQYF. The DNA for the CDR3 is TGTGCCAGCAGTCCGCCGAACCGACACGAGCAGTACTTC.

Comments on this clone: A junction end diverges from the germline sequence, so it may reflect a read error. The chain carries TRBV7-7 and TRBJ2-5; 12 bases fit TRBD1. Looked up from germline, CDR1 is SSHAT and CDR2 is FNYEAQ (reference sequence). This CDR3 spans 15 amino acids. The CDR3 spells CASSPGTGGGETQYF. In DNA form, the CDR3 reads TGTGCTAGCAGCCCCGGGACAGGGGGCGGGGAGACCCAGTACTTC.

The gene calls are TRBV30 and TRBJ1-1; 9 bases align to TRBD1. With 5 bases clipped from V and 1 base from J, the junction kept 8 bases outside the gene matches. Germline V CDR1 and CDR2: GTSNPN, SVGIG (reference sequence). This CDR3 contains 15 residues. CDR3 in DNA: TGTGCCTGGGGGGGTGCGGGACAGGGGAACACTGAAGCTTTCTTT. Translation: CAWGGAGQGNTEAFF. The whole variable domain, filled in from reference TRBV30 and TRBJ1-1, reads SQTIHQWPATLVQPVGSPLSLECTVEGTSNPNLYWYRQAAGRGLQLLFYSVGIGQISSEVPQNLSASRPQDRQFILSSKKLLLSDSGFYLCAWGGAGQGNTEAFFGQGTRLTVV.

The V call is TRBV6-6, the J call TRBJ1-2; 9 bases agree with TRBD1. From germline, CDR1 is MNHNY and CDR2 SVGAGI (reference sequence). After removal of 6 bases from V and 5 bases from J, the junction contained 7 bases not matched to a gene. The CDR3 length is 14 residues. Here the CDR3 DNA reads TGTGCCAGCAGGTCGGGACAGGGTTGGTATGGCTACACCTTC. It specifies CASRSGQGWYGYTF.

This chain connects TRBV5-1 to TRBJ2-7, with TRBD2 identical over 7 bases. The V segment lost 4 bases and the J segment 3 bases; nucleotides outside the gene matches: 4. CDR3 size: 13 residues. Germline assignment: CDR1 SGHRS and CDR2 YFSETQ. In DNA form, the CDR3 reads TGCGCCAGCAGCGCTAGCGGACTCTACGAGCAGTACTTC. Translating it yields CASSASGLYEQYF. The full variable domain, in which reference TRBV5-1 and TRBJ2-7 provide the parts outside the CDR3, is KAGVTQTPRYLIKTRGQQVTLSCSPISGHRSVSWYQQTPGQGLQFLFEYFSETQRNKGNFPGRFSGRQFSNSRSEMNVSTLELGDSALYLCASSASGLYEQYFGPGTRLTVT.

The chain links TRBV4-3 to TRBJ2-5; possibly TRBD2 for D (5 bases). Trimming left V 0 bases short and J 7 bases short, with 12 bases between. CDR1 is LGHNA and CDR2 is YSLEER in the germline V gene. The CDR3 runs to 14 residues. CDR3 sequence (DNA): TGCGCCAGCAGCCAAGATCTTAATCGGGGGACCCAGTACTTC. As protein: CASSQDLNRGTQYF.

The rearrangement links TRBV19 to TRBJ1-1; TRBD1 might be the D (5 bases). Germline values: CDR1 LNHDA, CDR2 SQIVND (reference sequence). This CDR3 spans 14 amino acids. V was shortened by 5 bases and J by 3 bases, with 13 bases between the two germline ends. CDR3 DNA sequence: TGTGCCAGTAGTCTGCAGGGATTTGACACTGAAGCTTTCTTT. Translation gives CASSLQGFDTEAFF.

The genes are TRBV30 and TRBJ2-5, with D possibly TRBD1 on 5 matching bases. CDR1 GTSNPN and CDR2 SVGIG come from the germline V gene (reference sequence). The CDR3 totals 13 residues. Trimming left V 8 bases short and J 4 bases short, with 17 bases between. CDR3 nucleotides: TGTGCCCAAGGGGCAGGCCCCCGAGAGACCCAGTACTTC. Amino acid sequence: CAQGAGPRETQYF.

The V and J genes are TRBV4-2 and TRBJ2-2; a possible D gene is TRBD2 (6 bases). The CDR3 has 16 residues. V lost 3 bases, J lost 1 base, and 12 bases lay in between. Germline V gives CDR1 LGHNA, CDR2 YNFKEQ. In nucleotides, the CDR3 is TGTGCCAGCAGCCAGGCCGGGACTGTGAACACCGGGGAGCTGTTTTTT. This translates into CASSQAGTVNTGELFF.